The 20 T cell receptor beta chains reported below all come from one sample, sequenced in a study of Ad26.COV2.S vaccination and SARS-CoV-2 variants. Assay used: immunoSEQ multiplex PCR; TCRdb lists only in-frame clones, some missing. The sample lists some 240,000 clones, 70% to 90% occurring once. Treatment indicated: around 19 received Ad26.COV2.S at low or high dose, single or two shots; 5 received placebo; per-sample allocation not given. Samples were taken on day 63 after the first vaccine or placebo injection. The specimen comprised peripheral blood, sampled in a trial of Ad26.COV2.S vaccine versus placebo. The receptors shown here come from a person aged 18-60 years who received the Ad26.COV2.S COVID-19 vaccine or a placebo.

This chain uses TRBV3-1 (or the pseudogene TRBV3-2) with TRBJ2-5; 7 bases are a match to TRBD1. Per germline, CDR1 LGHDT and CDR2 YNNKEL (reference sequence). Germline trimming cut 4 bases from V and 1 base from J; bases unmatched to any gene: 3. The CDR3 runs to 14 residues. The CDR3 region is CASSPGTAQETQYF. The CDR3 nucleotides read TGTGCCAGCAGCCCCGGGACAGCCCAAGAGACCCAGTACTTC.

This clone was observed a few times. The gene calls are TRBV18 and TRBJ1-3, with TRBD1 as a possible D gene (5 bases). The germline V and J ends were trimmed by 3 bases and 4 bases, with 10 bases remaining between them. Looked up from germline, CDR1 is KGHSH and CDR2 is LQKENI. This CDR3 has 14 residues. The chain's CDR3 is CASSPGTIGNTIYF. CDR3 bases: TGTGCCAGCTCACCCGGGACTATAGGAAACACCATATATTTT.

The chain recombines TRBV10-3 with TRBJ2-2, with TRBD2 matching over 9 bases. V was clipped by 3 bases and J by 4 bases; unmatched bases: 6. The CDR3 runs 16 residues. Germline CDR1 is ENHRY and CDR2 is SYGVKD. This CDR3 is CAISENGLASTGELFF. Here the CDR3 DNA reads TGTGCCATCAGTGAAAACGGACTAGCGAGCACCGGGGAGCTGTTTTTT.

The chain combines TRBV18 with TRBJ1-2; D gene ambiguous. Trimming stripped 4 bases from V and 5 bases from J, with 14 bases between. Germline CDR1 KGHSH, CDR2 LQKENI. CDR3 size: 14 residues. The chain's CDR3 is CASSLPLEGYGYTF. The CDR3 DNA reads TGTGCCAGCTCACTACCTCTCGAGGGATATGGCTACACCTTC.

The chain recombines TRBV7-2 with TRBJ1-2, with a weak D call TRBD1 (5 bases). This CDR3 spans 13 amino acids. Germline assignment: CDR1 SGHTA and CDR2 FQGNSA. V was pared by 5 bases and J by 5 bases, with 12 bases between. CDR3 amino acids: CASSIQAIYGYTF. CDR3 bases: TGTGCCAGCAGCATACAGGCGATTTATGGCTACACCTTC.

CDR3 bases: TGTGCCAGCAGCCAAGAGGGACAGGCGAACACTGAAGCTTTCTTT. It is translated as CASSQEGQANTEAFF. This chain uses TRBV4-2 with TRBJ1-1; 8 bases fit TRBD1. The trim removed 0 bases at V and 1 base at J, leaving 1 base unmatched. Germline lookup yields CDR1 LGHNA and CDR2 YNFKEQ. The CDR3 contains 15 residues.

The chain combines TRBV14 with TRBJ2-7, with 7 bases matching TRBD1. V was clipped by 1 base and J by 6 bases; unmatched bases: 3. CDR1 is SGHDN and CDR2 is FVKESK in the germline V gene. The CDR3 contains 13 residues. The CDR3 DNA reads TGTGCCAGCAGCCAAGGACAGGGTACCGAGCAGTACGTC. Amino acids: CASSQGQGTEQYV.

The chain has TRBV5-1 and TRBJ1-2; D perhaps matches TRBD1 (6 bases). V was cut by 0 bases and J by 8 bases, with 20 bases left in between. The CDR3 consists of 16 residues. Germline values: CDR1 SGHRS, CDR2 YFSETQ. The CDR3: CASSLDKPWGAYGYTF. The CDR3 region has the DNA TGCGCCAGCAGCTTGGATAAGCCTTGGGGGGCCTACGGCTACACCTTC.

This sequence joins TRBV9 and TRBJ1-1; a possible D gene is TRBD1 (5 bases). V was clipped by 4 bases and J by 4 bases, with 17 bases between them. The CDR3 loop spans 15 amino acids. CDR1 is SGDLS, CDR2 YYNGEE, per germline. The CDR3 region has the DNA TGTGCCAGCAGCTCAACACGAGGGGTTGGCACTGAAGCTTTCTTT. Residues: CASSSTRGVGTEAFF.

CDR3 sequence (DNA): TGCGCCAGCAGCCCAGCCGGAGGTCCCCACTATAATGAGCAGTTCTTC. It specifies CASSPAGGPHYNEQFF. The V and J genes are TRBV4-1 and TRBJ2-1; TRBD2 is a possible D gene (5 bases). This CDR3 has 16 residues. Trimming removed 4 bases from V and 7 bases from J, with 20 bases in between. From germline, CDR1 is MGHRA and CDR2 YSYEKL.

V gene TRBV24-1 combines with J gene TRBJ1-3; D is undetermined. The CDR3 loop spans 15 amino acids. Germline CDR1 KGHDR, CDR2 SFDVKD. Trimming took off 4 bases at V and 2 bases at J, with 11 bases between the two ends. The chain's CDR3 is CATSDPTKTGNTIYF. CDR3 in DNA: TGTGCCACCAGTGACCCGACAAAAACTGGAAACACCATATATTTT.

The chain employs TRBV3-1 (or the pseudogene TRBV3-2) and TRBJ1-2, with D possibly TRBD1 on 6 matching bases. This CDR3 is 13 amino acids long. V lost 0 bases and J 10 bases, leaving 12 bases between the germline ends. Looked up from germline, CDR1 is LGHDT and CDR2 is YNNKEL (reference sequence). CDR3 DNA sequence: TGTGCCAGCAGCCAAGACAGGGGAATAACCTACACCTTC. Amino acids: CASSQDRGITYTF.

The chain links TRBV6-5 to TRBJ2-5; 14 bases agree with TRBD2. CDR1 is MNHEY, CDR2 SVGAGI, per germline. CDR3 length: 14 amino acids. The V segment lost 10 bases and the J segment 8 bases; nucleotides outside the gene matches: 9. The CDR3 protein is CATQTSGGGKTQYF. The DNA for the CDR3 is TGTGCCACCCAGACTAGCGGGGGGGGCAAAACCCAGTACTTC.

The J gene is TRBJ1-1, the V gene TRBV7-9; D is unclear. With 4 bases removed from V and 0 bases from J, the gap between germline ends came to 6 bases. From germline, CDR1 is SEHNR and CDR2 FQNEAQ (reference sequence). This CDR3 has 13 amino acids. CDR3 region: CASSSAMNTEAFF. CDR3 coding DNA: TGTGCCAGCAGCTCAGCGATGAACACTGAAGCTTTCTTT.

This clone came up a few times. This chain uses TRBV4-3 with TRBJ1-6; D uncertain. Germline lookup yields CDR1 LGHNA and CDR2 YSLEER. The CDR3 has 15 amino acids. Trimming left V 1 base short and J 7 bases short, with 11 bases between. CDR3 bases: TGCGCCAGCAGCCAAGGGCCAGGAGAAAATTCACCCCTCCACTTT. It translates to CASSQGPGENSPLHF.

This clone was detected only a few times. V is TRBV21-1 and J is TRBJ1-6. TRBV21-1 is a known pseudogene. CDR3 length equals 21 residues. The CDR3, as DNA: TGTGCCAGCAGCAAAGTCTCCTGGGGACTGTACGTGCGCTCCTATAATTCACCCCTCCACTTT. Translation gives CASSKVSWGLYVRSYNSPLHF.

V is TRBV12-5 and J is TRBJ2-1; 14 positions agree with TRBD2. V shed 8 bases, J shed 9 bases, and the junction held 18 bases outside the gene matches. Germline V gene data show CDR1 as LGHNT and CDR2 as FRNRAP. There are 18 residues in the CDR3. CDR3 sequence: CASLQSGLAGAPRGEQFF. The CDR3 DNA is TGTGCTAGTCTCCAATCGGGACTAGCGGGGGCCCCGCGAGGTGAGCAGTTCTTC.

The V call is TRBV7-8, the J call TRBJ1-1, with D perhaps TRBD1 (5 bases). Looked up from germline, CDR1 is SGHVS and CDR2 is FQNEAQ. The germline V and J ends were trimmed by 3 bases and 8 bases, with 16 bases remaining between them. The CDR3 consists of 14 residues. CDR3 in amino acids: CASSFATRGSEAFF. The CDR3 DNA follows: TGTGCCAGCAGCTTCGCCACAAGGGGATCAGAAGCTTTCTTT.

The chain links TRBV9 to TRBJ2-3, with D perhaps TRBD1 (6 bases). Germline values: CDR1 SGDLS, CDR2 YYNGEE. Trimming removed 4 bases at V and 2 bases at J, with 14 bases between. This CDR3 has 15 residues. The CDR3 loop reads CASSFARDTTDTQYF. The CDR3 DNA sequence: TGTGCCAGCAGCTTCGCACGGGACACCACAGATACGCAGTATTTT.

This clone was recorded once. The chain is built from TRBV25-1 and TRBJ2-5, with D maybe TRBD2 (6 bases). V gave up 6 bases and J gave up 3 bases, with 11 bases separating them. The CDR3 runs to 13 residues. CDR1 and CDR2 (germline): MGHDK, SYGVNS. In nucleotides, the CDR3 is TGTGCCAGCAGGAGCCCGGGGGAAGAGACCCAGTACTTC. It is translated as CASRSPGEETQYF.